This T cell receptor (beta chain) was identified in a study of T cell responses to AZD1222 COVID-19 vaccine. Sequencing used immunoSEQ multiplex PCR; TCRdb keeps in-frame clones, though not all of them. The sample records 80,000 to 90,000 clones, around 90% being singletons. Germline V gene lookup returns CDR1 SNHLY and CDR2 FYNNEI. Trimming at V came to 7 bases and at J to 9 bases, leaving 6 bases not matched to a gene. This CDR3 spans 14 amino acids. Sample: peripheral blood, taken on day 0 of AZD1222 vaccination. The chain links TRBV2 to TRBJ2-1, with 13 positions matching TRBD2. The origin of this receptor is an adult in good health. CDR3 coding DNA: TGTGCCAGCAACGGACTAGCGGGAGTGGGTGAGCAGTTCTTC. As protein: CASNGLAGVGEQFF.